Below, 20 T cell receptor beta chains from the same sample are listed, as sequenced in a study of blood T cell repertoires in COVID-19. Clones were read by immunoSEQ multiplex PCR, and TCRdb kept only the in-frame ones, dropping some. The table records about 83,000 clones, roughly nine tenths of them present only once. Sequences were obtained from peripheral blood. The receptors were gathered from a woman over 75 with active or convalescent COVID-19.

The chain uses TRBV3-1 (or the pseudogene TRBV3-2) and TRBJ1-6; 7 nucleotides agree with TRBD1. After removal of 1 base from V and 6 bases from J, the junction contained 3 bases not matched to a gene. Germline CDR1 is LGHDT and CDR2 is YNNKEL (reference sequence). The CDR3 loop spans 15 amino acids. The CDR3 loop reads CASSQGTGSNSPLHF. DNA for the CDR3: TGTGCCAGCAGCCAAGGGACAGGCTCTAATTCACCCCTCCACTTT.

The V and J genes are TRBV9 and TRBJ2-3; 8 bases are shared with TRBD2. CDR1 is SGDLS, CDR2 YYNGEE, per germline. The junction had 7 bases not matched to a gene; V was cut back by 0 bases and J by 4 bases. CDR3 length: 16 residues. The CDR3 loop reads CASSVVGTRGADTQYF. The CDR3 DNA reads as TGTGCCAGCAGCGTAGTGGGGACTAGAGGTGCAGATACGCAGTATTTT.

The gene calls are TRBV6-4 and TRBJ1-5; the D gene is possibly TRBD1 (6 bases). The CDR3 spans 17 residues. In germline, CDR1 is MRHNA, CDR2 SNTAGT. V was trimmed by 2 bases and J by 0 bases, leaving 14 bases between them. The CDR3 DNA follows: TGTGCCAGCAGTGACCCAGGACAGTCCTATAGCAATCAGCCCCAGCATTTT. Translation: CASSDPGQSYSNQPQHF.

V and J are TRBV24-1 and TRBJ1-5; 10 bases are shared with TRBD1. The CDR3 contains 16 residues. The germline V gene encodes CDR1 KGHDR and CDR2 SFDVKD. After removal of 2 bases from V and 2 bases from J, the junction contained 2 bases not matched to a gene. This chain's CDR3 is CATSDSGTGGNQPQHF. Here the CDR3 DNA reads TGTGCCACCAGTGATTCCGGGACAGGGGGCAATCAGCCCCAGCATTTT.

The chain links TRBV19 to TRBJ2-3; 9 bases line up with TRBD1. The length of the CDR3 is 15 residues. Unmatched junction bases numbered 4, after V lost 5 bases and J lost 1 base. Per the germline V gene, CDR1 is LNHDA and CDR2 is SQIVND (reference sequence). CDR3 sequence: CASSSRDRGTDTQYF. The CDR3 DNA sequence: TGTGCCAGTAGTTCCCGGGACAGGGGCACAGATACGCAGTATTTT.

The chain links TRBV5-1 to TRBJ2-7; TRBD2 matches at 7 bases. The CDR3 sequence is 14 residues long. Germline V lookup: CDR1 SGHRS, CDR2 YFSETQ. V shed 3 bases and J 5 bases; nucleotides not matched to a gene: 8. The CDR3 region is CASSWTGTMDEQYF. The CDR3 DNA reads TGCGCCAGCAGCTGGACCGGGACTATGGACGAGCAGTACTTC.

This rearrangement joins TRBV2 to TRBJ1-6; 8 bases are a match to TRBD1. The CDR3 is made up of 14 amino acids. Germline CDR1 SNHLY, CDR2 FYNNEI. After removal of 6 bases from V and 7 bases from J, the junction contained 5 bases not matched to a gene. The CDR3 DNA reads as TGTGCCAGCAGAGAAACAGGGGGAAATTCACCCCTCCACTTT. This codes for CASRETGGNSPLHF.

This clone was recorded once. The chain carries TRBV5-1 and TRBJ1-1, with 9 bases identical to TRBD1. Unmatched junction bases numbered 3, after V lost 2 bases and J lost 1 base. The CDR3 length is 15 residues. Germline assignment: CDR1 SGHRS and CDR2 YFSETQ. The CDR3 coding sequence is TGCGCCAGCAGCTTCGGGGACAGGGAGAACACTGAAGCTTTCTTT. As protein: CASSFGDRENTEAFF.

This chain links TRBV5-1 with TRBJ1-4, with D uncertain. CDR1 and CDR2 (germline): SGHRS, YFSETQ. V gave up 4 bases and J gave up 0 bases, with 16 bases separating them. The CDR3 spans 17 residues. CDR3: CASSLGPEGATNEKLFF. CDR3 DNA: TGCGCCAGCAGCCTAGGGCCGGAGGGAGCAACTAATGAAAAACTGTTTTTT.

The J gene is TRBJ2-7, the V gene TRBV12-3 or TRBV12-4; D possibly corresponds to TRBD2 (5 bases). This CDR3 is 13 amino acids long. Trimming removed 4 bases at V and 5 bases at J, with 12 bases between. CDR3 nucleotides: TGTGCCAGCAGTTCCCCCCGGGGTGACGAGCAGTACTTC. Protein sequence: CASSSPRGDEQYF.

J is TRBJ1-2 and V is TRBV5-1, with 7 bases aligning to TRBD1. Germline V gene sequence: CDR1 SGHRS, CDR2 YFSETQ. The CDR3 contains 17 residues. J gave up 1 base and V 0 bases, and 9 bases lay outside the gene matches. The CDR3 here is CASSLEAGWDSNYGYTF. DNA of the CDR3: TGCGCCAGCAGCTTGGAGGCGGGTTGGGACAGTAACTATGGCTACACCTTC. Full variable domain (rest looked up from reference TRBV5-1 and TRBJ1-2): KAGVTQTPRYLIKTRGQQVTLSCSPISGHRSVSWYQQTPGQGLQFLFEYFSETQRNKGNFPGRFSGRQFSNSRSEMNVSTLELGDSALYLCASSLEAGWDSNYGYTFGSGTRLTVV.

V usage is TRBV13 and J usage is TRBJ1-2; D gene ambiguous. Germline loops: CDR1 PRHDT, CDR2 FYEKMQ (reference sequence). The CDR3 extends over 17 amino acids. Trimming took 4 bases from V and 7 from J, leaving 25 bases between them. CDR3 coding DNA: TGTGCCAGCAGCTCCTCCCGGTCTCCAGGTAAAATTAGTGGCTACACCTTC. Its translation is CASSSSRSPGKISGYTF.

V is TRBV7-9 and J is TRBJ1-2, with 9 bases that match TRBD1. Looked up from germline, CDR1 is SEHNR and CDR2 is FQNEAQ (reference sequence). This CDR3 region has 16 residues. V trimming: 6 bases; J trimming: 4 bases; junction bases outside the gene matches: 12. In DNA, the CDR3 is TGTGCCAGCAGTTATACAGGGGGCGAGATTTTCTATGGCTACACCTTC. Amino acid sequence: CASSYTGGEIFYGYTF. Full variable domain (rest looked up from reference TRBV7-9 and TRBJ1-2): DTGVSQNPRHKITKRGQNVTFRCDPISEHNRLYWYRQTLGQGPEFLTYFQNEAQLEKSRLLSDRFSAERPKGSFSTLEIQRTEQGDSAMYLCASSYTGGEIFYGYTFGSGTRLTVV.

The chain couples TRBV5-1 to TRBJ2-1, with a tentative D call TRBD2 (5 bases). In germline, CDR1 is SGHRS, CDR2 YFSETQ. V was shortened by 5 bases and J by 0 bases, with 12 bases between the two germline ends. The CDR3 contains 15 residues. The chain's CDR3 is CASRLQGSSYNEQFF. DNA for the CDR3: TGCGCCAGCAGACTACAAGGGAGCTCCTACAATGAGCAGTTCTTC.

CDR3 sequence: CASSDTGIAYGYTF. The DNA for the CDR3 is TGTGCCAGCAGTGATACAGGGATCGCCTATGGCTACACCTTC. The chain employs TRBV28 and TRBJ1-2; perhaps TRBD1 as D (6 bases). Germline CDR1 MDHEN, CDR2 SYDVKM. This CDR3 has 14 amino acids. The germline V and J ends were trimmed by 5 bases and 4 bases, with 14 bases remaining between them.

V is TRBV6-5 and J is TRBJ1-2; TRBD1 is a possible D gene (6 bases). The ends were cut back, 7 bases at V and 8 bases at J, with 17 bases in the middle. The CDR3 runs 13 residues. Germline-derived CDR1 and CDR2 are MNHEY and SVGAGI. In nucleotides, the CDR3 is TGTGCCAGCACCCAGGGGTCGGTTTTCGGCTACACCTTC. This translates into CASTQGSVFGYTF.

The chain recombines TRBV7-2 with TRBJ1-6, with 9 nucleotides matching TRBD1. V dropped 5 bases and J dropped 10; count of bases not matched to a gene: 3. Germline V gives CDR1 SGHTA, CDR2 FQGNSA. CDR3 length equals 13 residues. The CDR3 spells CASSHRGHSPLHF. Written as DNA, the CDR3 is TGTGCCAGCAGCCACAGGGGGCACTCACCCCTCCACTTT. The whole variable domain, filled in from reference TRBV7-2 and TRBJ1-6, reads GAGVSQSPSNKVTEKGKDVELRCDPISGHTALYWYRQSLGQGLEFLIYFQGNSAPDKSGLPSDRFSAERTGGSVSTLTIQRTQQEDSAVYLCASSHRGHSPLHFGNGTRLTVT.

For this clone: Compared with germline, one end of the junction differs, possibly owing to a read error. CDR3 nucleotide sequence: TGTGCCACCAGCCGAGACAGGGGGGACAATCAGCCCCAGCATTTT. Translation gives CATSRDRGDNQPQHF. V is TRBV15 and J is TRBJ1-5; 9 bases are shared with TRBD1. Germline lookup yields CDR1 LNHNV and CDR2 YYDKDF (reference sequence). The CDR3 sequence is 15 residues long. The full variable domain, with the rest looked up from reference TRBV15 and TRBJ1-5, is DAMVIQNPRYQVTQFGKPVTLSCSQTLNHNVMYWYQQKSSQAPKLLFHYYDKDFNNEADTPDNFQSRRPNTSFCFLDIRSPGLGDTAMYLCATSRDRGDNQPQHFGDGTRLSIL.

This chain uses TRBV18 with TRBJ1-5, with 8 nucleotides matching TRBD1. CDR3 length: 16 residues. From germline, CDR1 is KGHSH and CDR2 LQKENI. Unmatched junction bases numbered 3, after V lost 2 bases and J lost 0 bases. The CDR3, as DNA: TGTGCCAGCTCACCAGGACAGGGTGGTAGCAATCAGCCCCAGCATTTT. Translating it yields CASSPGQGGSNQPQHF. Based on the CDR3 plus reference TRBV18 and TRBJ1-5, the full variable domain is NAGVMQNPRHLVRRRGQEARLRCSPMKGHSHVYWYRQLPEEGLKFMVYLQKENIIDESGMPKERFSAEFPKEGPSILRIQQVVRGDSAAYFCASSPGQGGSNQPQHFGDGTRLSIL.

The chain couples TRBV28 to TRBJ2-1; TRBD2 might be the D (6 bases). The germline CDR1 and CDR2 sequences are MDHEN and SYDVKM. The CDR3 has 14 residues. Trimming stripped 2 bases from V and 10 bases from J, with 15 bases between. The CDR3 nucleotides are TGTGCCAGCAGTTTAGCCCAAGGGGCGGGGGAGCAGTTCTTC. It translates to CASSLAQGAGEQFF.